The 26 T cell receptor beta chains in this list originate from one sample, sequenced in a study of cytomegalovirus exposure and HLA in healthy donors. The protocol was immunoSEQ multiplex PCR, while the TCRdb copy is restricted to in-frame clones and leaves out a portion. This table holds roughly 130,000 clones, 88% found once. The sequenced sample consisted of PBMCs. These receptors all come from a man aged 30-40 years in good health and CMV-seronegative.

The chain joins TRBV5-1 to TRBJ2-1; possible D gene TRBD2, 5 bases. From germline, CDR1 is SGHRS and CDR2 YFSETQ. CDR3 length: 15 amino acids. Trimming took off 0 bases at V and 0 bases at J, with 7 bases between the two ends. The CDR3 here is CASSLVAPSYNEQFF. The CDR3, as DNA: TGCGCCAGCAGCTTGGTAGCGCCCTCCTACAATGAGCAGTTCTTC. Full variable domain (remainder filled in from reference TRBV5-1 and TRBJ2-1): KAGVTQTPRYLIKTRGQQVTLSCSPISGHRSVSWYQQTPGQGLQFLFEYFSETQRNKGNFPGRFSGRQFSNSRSEMNVSTLELGDSALYLCASSLVAPSYNEQFFGPGTRLTVL.

The V gene is TRBV11-2, the J gene TRBJ1-2; D is ambiguous. The V end was cut by 5 bases, the J end by 7 bases, with 14 bases between. This CDR3 is 13 amino acids long. Germline V gene lookup returns CDR1 SGHAT and CDR2 FQNNGV. CDR3 sequence (DNA): TGTGCCAGCAGCCTAGGGCCAATATTTGGCTACACCTTC. This translates into CASSLGPIFGYTF.

This clone was seen only a few times. The rearrangement joins TRBV4-3 to TRBJ1-6; 9 nucleotides align to TRBD1. The J segment lost 4 bases and the V segment lost 4 bases, leaving 8 bases of the junction unmatched. Germline-derived CDR1 and CDR2 are LGHNA and YSLEER. This CDR3 comprises 17 residues. Here the CDR3 DNA reads TGCGCCAGCAGCCTAAACCCGGGACAGGGTTATAATTCACCCCTCCACTTT. Its protein is CASSLNPGQGYNSPLHF.

The gene calls are TRBV11-2 and TRBJ2-5, with TRBD2 matching 7 bases. CDR1 SGHAT and CDR2 FQNNGV come from the germline V gene. The CDR3 covers 15 residues. The ends lost 4 bases at V and 5 bases at J; junction bases unmatched: 10. The CDR3 coding sequence is TGTGCCAGCAGCTACGGGACTACCCGGGAGGAGACCCAGTACTTC. This encodes CASSYGTTREETQYF.

The chain joins TRBV5-1 to TRBJ2-7; TRBD1 might be the D (6 bases). Germline CDR1 SGHRS, CDR2 YFSETQ. The CDR3 contains 16 residues. The ends were cut back, 3 bases at V and 2 bases at J, with 18 bases in the middle. In nucleotides, the CDR3 is TGCGCCAGCAGCTCCCTCCCTAGGACAGCTGCCTACGAGCAGTACTTC. Its protein is CASSSLPRTAAYEQYF.

The chain joins TRBV11-2 to TRBJ2-5; no firm D call. Germline V gene sequence: CDR1 SGHAT, CDR2 FQNNGV. The CDR3 spans 14 residues. Trimming pared 1 base from V and 2 bases from J, leaving 8 bases between. The CDR3 DNA sequence: TGTGCCAGCAGCTTAGGGGCCAGTCAAGAGACCCAGTACTTC. It specifies CASSLGASQETQYF.

This rearrangement joins TRBV6-6 to TRBJ2-7; maybe TRBD1 (6 bases). Trimming shortened V by 6 bases and J by 3 bases, and 12 bases separated the two germline ends. CDR3 length equals 13 residues. In germline, CDR1 is MNHNY, CDR2 SVGAGI (reference sequence). CDR3 sequence: CASRGTKHYEQYF. CDR3 in DNA: TGTGCCAGCAGAGGGACAAAGCACTACGAGCAGTACTTC.

V is TRBV6-1 and J is TRBJ2-2; maybe TRBD1 (5 bases). The germline CDR1 and CDR2 sequences are MNHNS and SASEGT. This CDR3 region has 16 residues. The V end was cut by 0 bases, the J end by 3 bases, with 11 bases between. DNA for the CDR3: TGTGCCAGCAGTGAAGCCCAGGGCAGGTACACCGGGGAGCTGTTTTTT. This sequence encodes CASSEAQGRYTGELFF.

This chain links TRBV6-4 with TRBJ2-1; a possible D gene is TRBD2 (5 bases). There are 14 residues in the CDR3. The V end lost 4 bases, the J end lost 5 bases, and 12 bases lay between the germline ends. CDR1 MRHNA and CDR2 SNTAGT come from the germline V gene. CDR3 in amino acids: CASSVSASNNEQFF. CDR3 sequence (DNA): TGTGCCAGCAGTGTTAGCGCTAGCAACAATGAGCAGTTCTTC.

The gene calls are TRBV10-3 and TRBJ2-1; D perhaps matches TRBD2 (6 bases). Germline V lookup: CDR1 ENHRY, CDR2 SYGVKD. Deletions cut 8 bases from V and 3 bases from J, with 11 bases between. This CDR3 is 13 amino acids long. The CDR3 loop is CAIGGGNYNEQFF. Here the CDR3 DNA reads TGTGCCATCGGTGGCGGGAACTACAATGAGCAGTTCTTC.

V and J are TRBV4-1 and TRBJ2-3; tentatively, D is TRBD1 (6 bases). CDR3 size: 14 residues. With 4 bases removed from V and 2 bases from J, the gap between germline ends came to 10 bases. Germline CDR1 MGHRA, CDR2 YSYEKL. The CDR3 protein is CASSLTGFTDTQYF. The CDR3 DNA is TGCGCCAGCAGCCTGACAGGATTCACAGATACGCAGTATTTT.

In its sample, this clone was seen once. The chain links TRBV6-5 to TRBJ1-1; 9 nucleotides line up with TRBD1. CDR1 and CDR2 from the germline V gene are MNHEY and SVGAGI. V shed 4 bases, J shed 2 bases, and the junction held 8 bases outside the gene matches. The CDR3 covers 16 residues. The CDR3 nucleotides read TGTGCCAGCAGTTTTCCGGGACAGGGTGGCAACACTGAAGCTTTCTTT. Amino acids: CASSFPGQGGNTEAFF.

This clone has a single count. The chain combines TRBV5-6 with TRBJ2-5, with TRBD1 matching 7 bases. Trimming removed 7 bases from V and 1 base from J; junction bases left unmatched: 4. The CDR3 covers 13 residues. The germline V gene encodes CDR1 SGHDT and CDR2 YYEEEE. CDR3 protein: CASDRDSQETQYF. The DNA for the CDR3 is TGTGCCAGCGACCGGGACAGCCAAGAGACCCAGTACTTC.

J is TRBJ1-6 and V is TRBV5-1, with 7 bases identical to TRBD1. In germline, CDR1 is SGHRS, CDR2 YFSETQ. CDR3 length equals 16 residues. With V trimmed by 5 bases and J by 0 bases, 5 bases remained unmatched. CDR3 DNA sequence: TGCGCCAGCAGTGGGACAGAGAGCTCCTATAATTCACCCCTCCACTTT. This gives the protein CASSGTESSYNSPLHF. Using reference TRBV5-1 and TRBJ1-6 for the parts outside the CDR3, the full variable domain is KAGVTQTPRYLIKTRGQQVTLSCSPISGHRSVSWYQQTPGQGLQFLFEYFSETQRNKGNFPGRFSGRQFSNSRSEMNVSTLELGDSALYLCASSGTESSYNSPLHFGNGTRLTVT.

The chain couples TRBV18 to TRBJ2-1; possible D gene TRBD2, 6 bases. Germline CDR1 and CDR2: KGHSH and LQKENI. The CDR3 extends over 15 amino acids. The V end was cut by 6 bases, the J end by 0 bases, with 12 bases between. DNA of the CDR3: TGTGCCAGCTCGCAGGAGGGCCCCTCCTACAATGAGCAGTTCTTC. Amino acid sequence: CASSQEGPSYNEQFF.

V usage is TRBV7-6 and J usage is TRBJ2-7, with 8 positions matching TRBD2. This CDR3 is 18 amino acids long. CDR1 and CDR2 from the germline V gene are SGHVS and FNYEAQ. The V and J ends lost 1 base and 0 bases, in that order; junction bases with no gene match: 11. The DNA of the CDR3 is TGTGCCAGCAGCTTAGAGGTGTCCGCGAGCGGGGGCTCCTACGAGCAGTACTTC. Its protein is CASSLEVSASGGSYEQYF.

The chain joins TRBV5-1 to TRBJ2-3; no reliable D call. V lost 4 bases, J lost 1 base, and 10 bases lay in between. Germline CDR1 is SGHRS and CDR2 is YFSETQ. CDR3 length equals 14 residues. This chain's CDR3 is CASSQLRGTDTQYF. CDR3 DNA sequence: TGCGCCAGCAGCCAACTACGGGGCACAGATACGCAGTATTTT.

A single count supports this clone. The rearrangement joins TRBV5-1 to TRBJ1-4; a possible D gene is TRBD1 (6 bases). CDR3 length equals 15 residues. Germline V gene data show CDR1 as SGHRS and CDR2 as YFSETQ. V was clipped by 4 bases and J by 4 bases, with 14 bases between them. CDR3 sequence (DNA): TGCGCCAGCAGCCCTACAGGGATGGATAATGAAAAACTGTTTTTT. This translates into CASSPTGMDNEKLFF.

The rearrangement joins TRBV5-4 to TRBJ2-7; 7 bases agree with TRBD2. V was clipped by 4 bases and J by 12 bases; unmatched bases: 13. Germline V gives CDR1 SGHNT, CDR2 YYREEE (reference sequence). The CDR3 has 13 residues. The CDR3 is CASSTARDYTWYF. In DNA, the CDR3 is TGTGCCAGCAGCACCGCCCGGGACTATACTTGGTACTTC.

The chain employs TRBV2 and TRBJ2-5; D is perhaps TRBD1 (6 bases). Trimming left V 8 bases short and J 4 bases short, with 17 bases between. The CDR3 extends over 14 amino acids. Germline CDR1 reads SNHLY; CDR2 reads FYNNEI. CDR3 sequence reads: CASSKEAGAETQYF. The CDR3 coding sequence is TGTGCCAGCTCTAAGGAGGCAGGGGCAGAGACCCAGTACTTC.

This clone was observed at least ten times. The genes are TRBV6-4 and TRBJ2-1; D unresolved. The germline V gene has CDR1 MRHNA and CDR2 SNTAGT. The germline V and J ends were trimmed by 3 bases and 3 bases, with 15 bases remaining between them. This CDR3 has 16 residues. CDR3 region: CASSDMERSHYNEQFF. For the CDR3, the DNA is TGTGCCAGCAGTGATATGGAACGGAGCCACTACAATGAGCAGTTCTTC.

This chain connects TRBV30 to TRBJ2-2, with no clear D. Trimming cost V 3 bases and J 4 bases, with 9 bases left between them. Germline V CDR1 and CDR2: GTSNPN, SVGIG (reference sequence). The CDR3 spans 13 residues. The CDR3 DNA reads TGTGCCTGGAGGCCCACGAGCACCGGGGAGCTGTTTTTT. As protein: CAWRPTSTGELFF.

The chain combines TRBV12-5 with TRBJ1-5; D call uncertain. The CDR3 spans 13 residues. The V end was cut by 8 bases, the J end by 3 bases, with 11 bases between. The germline gives CDR1 LGHNT, CDR2 FRNRAP. For the CDR3, the DNA is TGTGCTAGTACGACTACGGCCAATCAGCCCCAGCATTTT. Amino acid sequence: CASTTTANQPQHF. The whole variable domain, remainder taken from reference TRBV12-5 and TRBJ1-5, is DARVTQTPRHKVTEMGQEVTMRCQPILGHNTVFWYRQTMMQGLELLAYFRNRAPLDDSGMPKDRFSAEMPDATLATLKIQPSEPRDSAVYFCASTTTANQPQHFGDGTRLSIL.

The rearrangement uses TRBV27 and TRBJ2-7; the match to TRBD2 covers 11 bases. Trimming at V came to 5 bases and at J to 5 bases, leaving 8 bases not matched to a gene. Germline CDR1 and CDR2: MNHEY and SMNVEV (reference sequence). CDR3 size: 15 residues. CDR3 DNA: TGTGCCAGCAGTCCAACTAGCGGGGGCCTCCACGAGCAGTACTTC. Protein product: CASSPTSGGLHEQYF.

The chain couples TRBV25-1 to TRBJ1-4; D is undetermined. Trimming pared 2 bases from V and 8 bases from J, leaving 9 bases between. The CDR3 consists of 13 residues. Per germline, CDR1 MGHDK and CDR2 SYGVNS. The chain's CDR3 is CASSEGQLEKLFF. The CDR3 coding sequence is TGTGCCAGCAGTGAAGGGCAGCTAGAAAAACTGTTTTTT.

This chain links TRBV5-1 with TRBJ2-2; D perhaps matches TRBD1 (5 bases). CDR3 size: 16 residues. The V end was cut by 0 bases, the J end by 5 bases, with 14 bases between. Per germline, CDR1 SGHRS and CDR2 YFSETQ. The CDR3 reads CASSLDPGRSTGELFF. CDR3 DNA: TGCGCCAGCAGCTTGGATCCAGGGCGCAGTACCGGGGAGCTGTTTTTT.